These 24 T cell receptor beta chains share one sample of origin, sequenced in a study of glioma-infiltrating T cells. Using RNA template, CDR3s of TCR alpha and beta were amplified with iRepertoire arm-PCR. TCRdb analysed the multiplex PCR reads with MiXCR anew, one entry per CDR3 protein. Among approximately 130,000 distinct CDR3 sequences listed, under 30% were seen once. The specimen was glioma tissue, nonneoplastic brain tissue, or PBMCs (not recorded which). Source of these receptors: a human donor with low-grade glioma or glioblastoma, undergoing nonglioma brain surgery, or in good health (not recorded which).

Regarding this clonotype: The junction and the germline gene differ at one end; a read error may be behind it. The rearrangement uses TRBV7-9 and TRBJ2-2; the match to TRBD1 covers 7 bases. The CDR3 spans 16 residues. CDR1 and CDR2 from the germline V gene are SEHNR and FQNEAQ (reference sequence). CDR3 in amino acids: CASSQKTGWDTGELFF. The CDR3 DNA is TGCGCCAGCAGCCAAAAGACAGGGTGGGACACCGGGGAGCTGTTTTTT.

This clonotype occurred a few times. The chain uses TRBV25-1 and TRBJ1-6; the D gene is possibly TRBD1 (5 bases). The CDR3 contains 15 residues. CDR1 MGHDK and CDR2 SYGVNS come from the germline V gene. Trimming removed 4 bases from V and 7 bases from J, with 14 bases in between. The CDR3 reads CASSAPGARNSPLHF. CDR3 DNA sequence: TGTGCCAGCAGTGCACCCGGGGCCCGGAATTCACCCCTCCACTTT.

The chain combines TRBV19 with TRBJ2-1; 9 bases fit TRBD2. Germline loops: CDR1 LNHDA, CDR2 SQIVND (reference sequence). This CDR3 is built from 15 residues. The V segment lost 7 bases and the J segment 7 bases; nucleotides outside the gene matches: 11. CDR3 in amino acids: CASKVGGGASNEQFF. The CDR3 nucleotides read TGTGCCAGTAAGGTTGGCGGGGGGGCTTCAAATGAGCAGTTCTTC.

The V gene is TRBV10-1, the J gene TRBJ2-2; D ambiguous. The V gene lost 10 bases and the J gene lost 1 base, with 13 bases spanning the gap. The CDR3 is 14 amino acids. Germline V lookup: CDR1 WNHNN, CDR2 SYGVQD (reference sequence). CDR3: CATTPQRNTGELFF. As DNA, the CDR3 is TGCGCCACCACCCCACAGCGGAACACCGGGGAGCTGTTTTTT.

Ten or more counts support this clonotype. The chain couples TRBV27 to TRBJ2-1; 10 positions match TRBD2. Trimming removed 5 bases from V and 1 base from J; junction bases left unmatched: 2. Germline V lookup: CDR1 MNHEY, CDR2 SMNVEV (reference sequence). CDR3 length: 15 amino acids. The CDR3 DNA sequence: TGTGCCAGCAGTAGGACTAGCGGTTCCTACAATGAGCAGTTCTTC. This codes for CASSRTSGSYNEQFF.

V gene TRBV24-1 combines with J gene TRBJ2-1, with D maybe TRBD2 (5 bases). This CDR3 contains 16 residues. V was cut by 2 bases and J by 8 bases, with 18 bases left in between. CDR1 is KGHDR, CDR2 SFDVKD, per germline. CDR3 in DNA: TGTGCCACCAGTGATTCCTCGCGGGTACCCCACGATGAGCAGTTCTTC. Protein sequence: CATSDSSRVPHDEQFF.

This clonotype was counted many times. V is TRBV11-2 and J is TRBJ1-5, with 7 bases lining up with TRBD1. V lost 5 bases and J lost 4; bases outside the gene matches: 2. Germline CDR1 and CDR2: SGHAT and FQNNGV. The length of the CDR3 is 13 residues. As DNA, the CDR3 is TGTGCCAGCAGCACGGACAGGAATCAGCCCCAGCATTTT. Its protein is CASSTDRNQPQHF.

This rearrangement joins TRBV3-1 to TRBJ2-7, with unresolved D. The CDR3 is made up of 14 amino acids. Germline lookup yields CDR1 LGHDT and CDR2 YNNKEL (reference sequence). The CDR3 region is CASSQDAGSYEQYV. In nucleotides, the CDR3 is TGCGCCAGCAGCCAAGACGCAGGTTCCTACGAGCAGTACGTC.

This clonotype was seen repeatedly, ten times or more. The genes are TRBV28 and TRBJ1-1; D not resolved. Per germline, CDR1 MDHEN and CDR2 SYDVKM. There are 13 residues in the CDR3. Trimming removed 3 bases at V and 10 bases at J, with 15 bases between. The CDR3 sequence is CASSLSQVLGAFF. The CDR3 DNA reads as TGTGCCAGCAGTTTGAGTCAAGTTCTTGGAGCTTTCTTT.

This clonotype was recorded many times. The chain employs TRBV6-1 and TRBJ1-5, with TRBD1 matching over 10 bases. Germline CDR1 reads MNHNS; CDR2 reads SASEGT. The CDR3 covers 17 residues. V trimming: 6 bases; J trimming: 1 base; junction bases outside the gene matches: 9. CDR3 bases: TGTGCCAGCAGCCCTGACAGGGGGCAATGGAGCAATCAGCCCCAGCATTTT. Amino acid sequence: CASSPDRGQWSNQPQHF.

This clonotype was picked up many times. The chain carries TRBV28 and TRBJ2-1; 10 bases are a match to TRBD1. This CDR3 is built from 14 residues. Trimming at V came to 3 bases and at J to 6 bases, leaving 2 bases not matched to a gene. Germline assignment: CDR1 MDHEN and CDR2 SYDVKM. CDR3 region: CASSFRTGGNEQFF. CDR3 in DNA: TGTGCCAGCAGTTTTCGGACAGGGGGCAATGAGCAGTTCTTC.

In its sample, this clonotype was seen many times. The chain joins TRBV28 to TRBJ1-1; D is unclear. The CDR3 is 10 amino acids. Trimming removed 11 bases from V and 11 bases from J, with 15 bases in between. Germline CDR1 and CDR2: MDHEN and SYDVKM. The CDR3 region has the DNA TGTGCCTCCATTCAGAATCGGGCTTTCTTT. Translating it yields CASIQNRAFF.

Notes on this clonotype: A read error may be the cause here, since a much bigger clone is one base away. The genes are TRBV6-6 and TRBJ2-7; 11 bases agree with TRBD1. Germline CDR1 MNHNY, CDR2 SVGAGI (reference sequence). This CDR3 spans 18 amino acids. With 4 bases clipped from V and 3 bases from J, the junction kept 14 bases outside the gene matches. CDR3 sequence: CASSSSGPGTGGGYEQYV. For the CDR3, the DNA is TGTGCCAGCAGTTCCTCCGGTCCCGGGACAGGGGGTGGCTACGAGCAGTACGTC.

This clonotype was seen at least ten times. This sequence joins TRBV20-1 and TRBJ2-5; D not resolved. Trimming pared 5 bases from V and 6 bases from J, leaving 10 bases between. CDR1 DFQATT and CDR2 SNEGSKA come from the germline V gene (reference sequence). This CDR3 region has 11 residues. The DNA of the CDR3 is TGCAGTGCTGACATGGTGCAGACCCAGTACTTC. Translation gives CSADMVQTQYF.

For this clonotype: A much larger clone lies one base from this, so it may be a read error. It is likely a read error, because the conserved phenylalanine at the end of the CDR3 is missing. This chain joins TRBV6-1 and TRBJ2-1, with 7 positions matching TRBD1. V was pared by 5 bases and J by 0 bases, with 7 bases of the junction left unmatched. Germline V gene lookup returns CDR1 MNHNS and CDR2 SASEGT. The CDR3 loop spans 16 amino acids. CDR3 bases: TGTGCCAGCAGTCCGGACAGGTTAAGCTCCTACAATGAGCAGTTCCTC. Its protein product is CASSPDRLSSYNEQFL.

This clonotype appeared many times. This CDR3 reads CATSILATDTQYF. The DNA of the CDR3 is TGTGCCACCAGCATACTAGCGACAGATACGCAGTATTTT. The genes are TRBV15 and TRBJ2-3; 7 bases fit TRBD2. V lost 4 bases, J lost 3 bases, and 1 base stayed unmatched. Germline lookup yields CDR1 LNHNV and CDR2 YYDKDF (reference sequence). This CDR3 has 13 residues.

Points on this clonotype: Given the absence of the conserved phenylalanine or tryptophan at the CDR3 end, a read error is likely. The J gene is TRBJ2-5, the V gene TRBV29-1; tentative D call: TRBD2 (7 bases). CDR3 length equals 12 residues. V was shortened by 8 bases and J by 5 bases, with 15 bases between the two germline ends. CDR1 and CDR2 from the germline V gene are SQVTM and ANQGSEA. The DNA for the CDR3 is TGCAGCTGTTCGGGGGGCGGGGAGACCCAGTACTCC. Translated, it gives CSCSGGGETQYS.

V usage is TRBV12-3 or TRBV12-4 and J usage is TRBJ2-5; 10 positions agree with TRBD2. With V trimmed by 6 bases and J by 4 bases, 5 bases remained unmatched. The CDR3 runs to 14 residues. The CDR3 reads CASRPAGGIETQYF. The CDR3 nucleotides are TGTGCCAGCAGACCAGCGGGGGGGATAGAGACCCAGTACTTC.

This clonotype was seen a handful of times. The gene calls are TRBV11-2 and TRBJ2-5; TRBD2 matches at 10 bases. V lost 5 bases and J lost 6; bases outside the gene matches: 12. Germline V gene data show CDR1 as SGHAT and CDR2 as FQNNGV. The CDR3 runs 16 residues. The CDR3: CASSEKGLARKQTQYF. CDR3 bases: TGTGCCAGCAGCGAAAAGGGACTAGCGAGGAAACAGACCCAGTACTTC. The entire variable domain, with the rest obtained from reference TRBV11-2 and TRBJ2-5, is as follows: EAGVAQSPRYKIIEKRQSVAFWCNPISGHATLYWYQQILGQGPKLLIQFQNNGVVDDSQLPKDRFSAERLKGVDSTLKIQPAKLEDSAVYLCASSEKGLARKQTQYFGPGTRLLVL.

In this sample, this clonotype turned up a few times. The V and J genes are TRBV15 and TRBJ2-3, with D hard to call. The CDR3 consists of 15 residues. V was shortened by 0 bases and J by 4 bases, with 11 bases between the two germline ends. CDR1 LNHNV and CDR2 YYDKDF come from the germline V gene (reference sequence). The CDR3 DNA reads TGTGCCACCAGCAGAGAAGACGCTGGCGCAGATACGCAGTATTTT. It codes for CATSREDAGADTQYF.

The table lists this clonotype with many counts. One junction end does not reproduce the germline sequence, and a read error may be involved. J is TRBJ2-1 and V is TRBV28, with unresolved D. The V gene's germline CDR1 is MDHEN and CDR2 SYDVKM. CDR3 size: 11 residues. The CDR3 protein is CASSSDPSWLF. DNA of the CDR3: TGTGCCAGCAGTTCCGACCCCTCCTGGCTCTTC.

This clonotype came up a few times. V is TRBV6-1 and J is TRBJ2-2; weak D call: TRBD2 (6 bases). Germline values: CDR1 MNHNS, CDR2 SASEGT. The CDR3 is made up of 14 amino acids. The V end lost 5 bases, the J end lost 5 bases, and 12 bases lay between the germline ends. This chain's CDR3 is CASSFATSTGELFF. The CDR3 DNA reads TGTGCCAGCAGTTTCGCGACTAGTACCGGGGAGCTGTTTTTT.

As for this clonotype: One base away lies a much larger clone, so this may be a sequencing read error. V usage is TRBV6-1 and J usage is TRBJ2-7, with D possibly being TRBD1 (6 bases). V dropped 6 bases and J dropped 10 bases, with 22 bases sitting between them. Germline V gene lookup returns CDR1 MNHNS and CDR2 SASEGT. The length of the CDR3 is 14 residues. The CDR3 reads CASSRTVPQETQYV. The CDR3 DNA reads TGTGCCAGCAGCCGGACAGTACCCCAAGAGACCCAGTACGTC.

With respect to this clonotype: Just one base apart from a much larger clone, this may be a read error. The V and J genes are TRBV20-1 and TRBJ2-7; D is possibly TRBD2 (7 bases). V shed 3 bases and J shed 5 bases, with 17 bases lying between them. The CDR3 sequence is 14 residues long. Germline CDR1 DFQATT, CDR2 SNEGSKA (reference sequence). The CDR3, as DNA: TGCAGTGCTAGCTGGGCGGGGGCATGGAACGAGCAGTACGTC. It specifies CSASWAGAWNEQYV.